This T cell receptor (beta chain) comes out of a study of OX40 agonist ivuxolimab in advanced cancers. As for the study in general: Dose-escalation patients suffered from hepatocellular carcinoma, melanoma, renal cell or head and neck cancer. Antecedent anti-PD-1, anti-PD-L1 or anti-CTLA-4 therapy was permissible, with roughly 36% having received some. The study's findings and limits: Some of the nonresponding patients also showed low levels of normalized T-cell clonal expansion.

Patients with a history of autoimmune disease or on systemic immunosuppression were excluded. Germline-derived CDR1 and CDR2 are SGHTA and FQGNSA. The CDR3 length is 14 residues. The V end lost 4 bases, the J end lost 2 bases, and 10 bases lay between the germline ends. Remarks on this clone: No antigen is known for it.

Method: immunoSEQ multiplex PCR; TCRdb's copy keeps in-frame clones and lacks some. The sample records around 64,000 clones, around 84% being singletons. The rearrangement joins TRBV7-2 to TRBJ2-3, with D maybe TRBD1 (6 bases). The clonotype originates from an adult with an advanced solid tumor such as melanoma, head and neck, liver or kidney cancer. The starting material was CD4+ or CD8+ T cells sorted from blood, obtained in a trial of the OX40 agonist ivuxolimab. The CDR3 is CASSSTGITDTQYF. For the CDR3, the DNA is TGTGCCAGCAGCTCAACAGGGATCACAGATACGCAGTATTTT.